Listed below are T cell receptor beta chains from one sample, sequenced in a study of T cell responses to AZD1222 COVID-19 vaccine. Repertoires were generated with immunoSEQ multiplex PCR, while TCRdb's copy carries only in-frame clones and drops some. The sample records around 140,000 clones, 90% to 95% being singletons. Material: peripheral blood, obtained on day 0 of AZD1222 vaccination. The receptor source for this set is an adult in good health. CDR3s include the opening cysteine and the closing phenylalanine or tryptophan. The order of the fields is D gene, V gene, J gene, CDR3 protein, CDR3 DNA. The D gene is left open where the match is weak.

D: TRBD2; V: TRBV9; J: TRBJ2-7; CDR3: CASSPRTSGRDEQYF; DNA: TGTGCCAGCAGCCCACGGACTAGCGGGAGGGATGAGCAGTACTTC
D: TRBD1; V: TRBV4-2; J: TRBJ1-2; CDR3: CASSQVKRQGTYGYTF; DNA: TGTGCCAGCAGCCAAGTGAAGCGACAGGGGACGTATGGCTACACCTTC
D: TRBD2; V: TRBV4-2; J: TRBJ2-7; CDR3: CASSQDELAGVGEQYF; DNA: TGTGCCAGCAGCCAAGATGAACTAGCGGGGGTGGGGGAGCAGTACTTC
D: TRBD2; V: TRBV18; J: TRBJ2-3; CDR3: CASSAGLASDTQYF; DNA: TGTGCCAGCTCAGCGGGACTAGCATCAGATACGCAGTATTTT
D: .; V: TRBV15; J: TRBJ1-2; CDR3: CATSRDEGNYGYTF; DNA: TGTGCCACCAGCAGAGATGAGGGTAACTATGGCTACACCTTC
D: .; V: TRBV4-3; J: TRBJ1-6; CDR3: CASSQGNWYSPLHF; DNA: TGCGCCAGCAGCCAAGGAAATTGGTATTCACCCCTCCACTTT
D: .; V: TRBV28; J: TRBJ1-3; CDR3: CASSSGGSSGNTIYF; DNA: TGTGCCAGCAGCTCGGGAGGGAGCTCTGGAAACACCATATATTTT
D: TRBD1; V: TRBV2; J: TRBJ2-7; CDR3: CASSGDRGYGVQYF; DNA: TGTGCCAGCAGTGGGGACAGGGGGTACGGAGTGCAGTACTTC
D: .; V: TRBV20-1; J: TRBJ2-5; CDR3: CSAGELETQYF; DNA: TGCAGTGCTGGAGAGCTAGAGACCCAGTACTTC
D: TRBD2; V: TRBV9; J: TRBJ2-1; CDR3: CASAFSGTSGFNEQFF; DNA: TGTGCCAGCGCCTTTAGTGGGACTAGCGGCTTCAATGAGCAGTTCTTC